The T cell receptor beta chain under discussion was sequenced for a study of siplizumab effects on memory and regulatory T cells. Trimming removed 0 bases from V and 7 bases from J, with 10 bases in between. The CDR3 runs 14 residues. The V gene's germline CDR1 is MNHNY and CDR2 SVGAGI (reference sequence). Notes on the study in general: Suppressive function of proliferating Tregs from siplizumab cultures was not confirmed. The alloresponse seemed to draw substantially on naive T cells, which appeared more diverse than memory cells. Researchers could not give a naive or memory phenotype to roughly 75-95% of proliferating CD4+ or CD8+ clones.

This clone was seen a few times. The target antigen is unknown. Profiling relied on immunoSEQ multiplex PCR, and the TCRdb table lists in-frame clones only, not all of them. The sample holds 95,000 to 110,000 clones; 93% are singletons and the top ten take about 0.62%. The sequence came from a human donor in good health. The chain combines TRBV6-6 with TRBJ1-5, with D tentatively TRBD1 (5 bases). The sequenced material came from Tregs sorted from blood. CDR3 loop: CASSYSGWGQPQHF. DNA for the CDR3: TGTGCCAGCAGTTACTCAGGCTGGGGGCAGCCCCAGCATTTT.